The present entry profiles one TCR beta chain with its context. Sampling times: baseline, cycle 4 day 1, cycle 7 day 1. These data belong to a study of OX40 agonist ivuxolimab in advanced cancers. Across the whole study: Two cutaneous melanoma patients and one hepatocellular carcinoma patient, three in all, had partial responses.

V dropped 6 bases and J dropped 4; count of bases not matched to a gene: 5. The CDR3 extends over 14 amino acids. The germline V gene has CDR1 MNHEY and CDR2 SMNVEV (reference sequence). Profiled with immunoSEQ multiplex PCR; TCRdb holds only in-frame clones, not every one. The sample holds about 80,000 clones; around 93% are singletons and the top ten take about 0.34%. The chain uses TRBV27 and TRBJ1-4; 7 bases are shared with TRBD1. The sequenced sample was CD4+ or CD8+ T cells sorted from blood, obtained in a trial of the OX40 agonist ivuxolimab. This receptor was identified in an adult with an advanced solid tumor such as melanoma, head and neck, liver or kidney cancer. For the CDR3, the DNA is TGTGCCAGCAGGTTGACAGGGAATAATGAAAAACTGTTTTTT. Translating it yields CASRLTGNNEKLFF.